This T cell receptor beta chain was documented in a study of T cell responses to AZD1222 COVID-19 vaccine (dated by TCRdb to about 2021). Broadly, across the study: AZD1222 recipients given second doses at about 4 weeks or at about 12 weeks were pooled, since spike-specific TCR depth and breadth were not found to differ between the two schedules. Trial participants were enrolled into age subgroups of 18-55, 56-69 and 70-plus years, which contained 148, 28 and 57 TCR-sequenced participants, respectively. A total of more than 230 trial participants underwent TCR sequencing, of whom about 200 had received two doses of AZD1222 and 26 had received two doses of the MenACWY control vaccine. The research as a whole found: Reportedly, almost half of the unique spike-specific TCRs recognized epitopes lying outside the regions that are mutated in the B.1.351 and B.1.1.7 variants. Because no day 14 peak-response samples were available, repertoires were characterized only after the peak T cell response. Only a handful of AZD1222 recipients were SARS-CoV-2 seropositive at baseline, limiting conclusions about previously exposed vaccinees. After two AZD1222 doses, both the breadth and the depth of spike-specific TCRs were significantly higher than at day 0 and than in MenACWY recipients. The whole spike protein was spanned by vaccine-associated CD4 TCRs, and dominant responses were seen in regions 160-218 and 743-854. Participants were mostly white British and included more females than males, and it was suggested by the authors that clonal diversity may have been underestimated. In the small 56-69-year group, the increase in depth fell short of significance, most likely because of low power.

Remarks on this clone: Its binding antigen is unknown. The input lacks base qualities; no much larger clone sits a single base away.

This specimen's time point label, interpreted: baseline before first vaccination. Samples from vaccinated people were obtained from the UK trials COV001 and COV002, which included a single-blind randomized controlled phase 2/3 trial of AZD1222 (ChAdOx1 nCoV-19) in healthy adults. For TCRbeta chain sequencing, PBMC samples from trial participants were taken at day 0 and at day 28 after the second dose. The CDR3 goes from the cysteine to the phenylalanine over 16 residues. CDR3 DNA only is kept here, 48 bases in frame from base 1. In the germline V gene, CDR1 corresponds to SGHTA and CDR2 to FQGTGA. The germline ends are 14 bases apart after V is trimmed by 0 bases and J by 5 bases. The CDR3 regions of human TCRbeta chains were analyzed by immunosequencing. The authors' analysis ran thus. Repertoire TCRs were checked for matches against a reference library of SARS-CoV-2-specific TCRs that had been generated using the MIRA antigen-specificity platform. Breadth meant the fraction of unique TCRs that were SARS-CoV-2-associated, whereas depth meant the fraction of total T cells that were SARS-CoV-2-associated. Using the MIRA data, every spike-specific TCR was mapped to the spike region that the TCR reacted to and assigned to either a CD4 or a CD8 class. Log10-transformed breadth and depth values were compared by one-way ANOVA with Sidak's multiple comparisons tests. In its TCRdb copy, this immuneACCESS table keeps in-frame sequences only and misses some clones. Where compared with another copy, unresolved V genes explain less than half of these, and the others have no known cause. V, J and clone size derive from that table, while D and trimming were established from the DNA sequence. The sample yields 65,000 to 80,000 clones; about nine tenths were counted once. About a quarter of the sample rests with the top ten.

Recombination joined TRBV7-3 with TRBJ2-1; the D segment might be TRBD1 or TRBD2, since each matches 6 bases. Source: peripheral blood, taken on day 0 of AZD1222 vaccination. This clonotype was sampled from an adult in good health. The DNA sequence is TGTGCCAGCAGCTTAACCCCTGACCGGGGGCACAATGAGCAGTTCTTC. It specifies CASSLTPDRGHNEQFF. Here the CDR3 is joined to the reference TRBV7-3 and TRBJ2-1 genes, and the full variable domain is: GAGVSQTPSNKVTEKGKYVELRCDPISGHTALYWYRQSLGQGPEFLIYFQGTGAADDSGLPNDRFFAVRPEGSVSTLKIQRTERGDSAVYLCASSLTPDRGHNEQFFGPGTRLTVL.